These 26 T cell receptor beta chains originate from one sample sequenced in a study of cytomegalovirus exposure and HLA in healthy donors. The table came from immunoSEQ multiplex PCR; TCRdb's copy has only in-frame clones and leaves some out. The sample records about 83,000 clones, roughly 95% being singletons. The sequenced sample consisted of PBMCs. The receptors originated from a woman aged 18-29 years in good health and CMV-seronegative.

V usage is TRBV6-5 and J usage is TRBJ2-3, with D perhaps matching TRBD1 (5 bases). The V gene lost 0 bases and the J gene lost 2 bases, with 12 bases spanning the gap. The CDR3 loop spans 16 amino acids. Germline V gene data show CDR1 as MNHEY and CDR2 as SVGAGI. CDR3 protein: CASSYSLTALTDTQYF. DNA for the CDR3: TGTGCCAGCAGTTACTCGCTGACAGCCCTCACAGATACGCAGTATTTT.

This clone was seen more than once but under ten times. The chain uses TRBV11-3 and TRBJ2-2; D is uncertain. Germline V gene data show CDR1 as SGHNT and CDR2 as YENEEA. The CDR3 runs 14 residues. V lost 5 bases to trimming and J lost 1 base, with 8 bases between them. CDR3 sequence (DNA): TGTGCCAGCAGCCCCCGAGGGAACACCGGGGAGCTGTTTTTT. Translated: CASSPRGNTGELFF.

In this sample, this clone turned up once. The J gene is TRBJ1-1, the V gene TRBV30; D is possibly TRBD1 (6 bases). Germline CDR1 is GTSNPN and CDR2 is SVGIG (reference sequence). The V end lost 5 bases, the J end lost 2 bases, and 9 bases lay between the germline ends. The CDR3 runs to 12 residues. The CDR3: CAWEDRNTEAFF. The DNA of the CDR3 is TGTGCCTGGGAGGACAGAAACACTGAAGCTTTCTTT.

V gene TRBV5-1 combines with J gene TRBJ1-1; weak D call: TRBD1 (5 bases). Trimming removed 7 bases from V and 3 bases from J, with 16 bases in between. Germline assignment: CDR1 SGHRS and CDR2 YFSETQ. CDR3 size: 14 residues. CDR3 residues: CASRGGGDDTEAFF. The CDR3 DNA is TGCGCCAGCCGGGGTGGGGGGGATGACACTGAAGCTTTCTTT. Using reference TRBV5-1 and TRBJ1-1 for the parts outside the CDR3, the full variable domain is KAGVTQTPRYLIKTRGQQVTLSCSPISGHRSVSWYQQTPGQGLQFLFEYFSETQRNKGNFPGRFSGRQFSNSRSEMNVSTLELGDSALYLCASRGGGDDTEAFFGQGTRLTVV.

V usage is TRBV19 and J usage is TRBJ1-5, with 8 bases that match TRBD1. The germline gives CDR1 LNHDA, CDR2 SQIVND (reference sequence). The CDR3 spans 16 residues. After removal of 6 bases from V and 3 bases from J, the junction contained 10 bases not matched to a gene. CDR3 region: CASRVSGTGPNQPQHF. The CDR3 nucleotides read TGTGCCAGTAGGGTTTCCGGGACAGGTCCCAATCAGCCCCAGCATTTT.

This chain links TRBV5-1 with TRBJ2-7; D may be TRBD2 (5 bases). Deletions cut 3 bases from V and 5 bases from J, with 21 bases between. Germline V gives CDR1 SGHRS, CDR2 YFSETQ. The CDR3 totals 16 residues. CDR3 coding DNA: TGCGCCAGCAGCTCCCAACCAGGAGCAACGGGAAACGAGCAGTACTTC. It yields the protein CASSSQPGATGNEQYF.

The chain is built from TRBV27 and TRBJ2-7, with 11 bases that match TRBD2. V trimming: 4 bases; J trimming: 3 bases; junction bases outside the gene matches: 8. The CDR3 has 16 residues. Germline CDR1 is MNHEY and CDR2 is SMNVEV (reference sequence). CDR3 loop: CASSSPRLAGIYEQYF. Here the CDR3 DNA reads TGTGCCAGCAGTTCACCGAGACTAGCGGGGATCTACGAGCAGTACTTC.

The chain has TRBV28 and TRBJ2-7, with D uncertain. CDR3 length equals 12 residues. Germline CDR1 and CDR2: MDHEN and SYDVKM. Trimming left V 6 bases short and J 4 bases short, with 10 bases between. The CDR3 DNA reads TGTGCCAGCAGCCAGACTGGGTACGAGCAGTACTTC. It encodes CASSQTGYEQYF.

This clone occurred once. V gene TRBV15 combines with J gene TRBJ2-7; tentatively, D is TRBD1 (5 bases). V lost 5 bases and J 3 bases, leaving 8 bases between the germline ends. Germline CDR1 and CDR2: LNHNV and YYDKDF (reference sequence). This CDR3 contains 12 residues. As DNA, the CDR3 is TGTGCCACCAGCCCAGACAGCTACGAGCAGTACTTC. Its protein is CATSPDSYEQYF.

This sequence joins TRBV19 and TRBJ1-3; TRBD1 matches 8 bases. This CDR3 spans 14 amino acids. J was trimmed by 9 bases and V by 5 bases; bases with no gene match: 9. Germline CDR1 LNHDA, CDR2 SQIVND (reference sequence). CDR3 region: CASSRQGNSVTIYF. The CDR3 DNA reads as TGTGCCAGTAGTCGACAGGGGAATTCAGTCACCATATATTTT.

J is TRBJ1-2 and V is TRBV6-5; TRBD1 aligns across 8 bases. The CDR3 is 14 residues long. V dropped 6 bases and J dropped 8; count of bases not matched to a gene: 11. Germline CDR1 reads MNHEY; CDR2 reads SVGAGI. As DNA, the CDR3 is TGTGCCAGCAGCTGGGACAGGACGACCCGCGGCTACACCTTC. Protein sequence: CASSWDRTTRGYTF.

J is TRBJ1-5 and V is TRBV5-1; no clear D. CDR1 SGHRS and CDR2 YFSETQ come from the germline V gene. V shed 0 bases and J shed 2 bases, with 9 bases lying between them. The CDR3 has 15 amino acids. CDR3: CASSLAAEGNQPQHF. The CDR3 nucleotides are TGCGCCAGCAGCTTGGCCGCGGAAGGCAATCAGCCCCAGCATTTT.

The chain couples TRBV5-6 to TRBJ2-1; TRBD2 matches 8 bases. The CDR3 has 18 amino acids. V shed 4 bases and J 2 bases; nucleotides not matched to a gene: 14. CDR1 and CDR2 from the germline V gene are SGHDT and YYEEEE. The CDR3 protein is CASSDLGTRVGTYNEQFF. The CDR3, as DNA: TGTGCCAGCAGCGATTTAGGGACTAGAGTTGGGACCTACAATGAGCAGTTCTTC.

J is TRBJ2-5 and V is TRBV18; TRBD1 might be the D (5 bases). V dropped 0 bases and J dropped 1 base, with 9 bases sitting between them. Looked up from germline, CDR1 is KGHSH and CDR2 is LQKENI. The CDR3 totals 15 residues. CDR3 DNA sequence: TGTGCCAGCTCACCACCAGGGGTTTCCCAAGAGACCCAGTACTTC. Protein sequence: CASSPPGVSQETQYF.

The gene calls are TRBV9 and TRBJ1-3; D uncertain. Trimming stripped 0 bases from V and 0 bases from J, with 13 bases between. Germline CDR1 reads SGDLS; CDR2 reads YYNGEE. This CDR3 spans 17 amino acids. In DNA, the CDR3 is TGTGCCAGCAGCGTAGGGGTGTCGGGGTCCTCTGGAAACACCATATATTTT. Amino acids: CASSVGVSGSSGNTIYF.

The chain employs TRBV11-2 and TRBJ2-1, with 12 positions matching TRBD2. The V gene end was trimmed by 5 bases and the J gene end by 4 bases; junction bases not matched to a gene: 6. Germline CDR1 and CDR2: SGHAT and FQNNGV. CDR3 length: 16 residues. CDR3 bases: TGTGCCAGCAGCCCCCTGACTAGCGGGAGTTACAATGAGCAGTTCTTC. Amino acid sequence: CASSPLTSGSYNEQFF.

The chain carries TRBV5-1 and TRBJ2-2; D is possibly TRBD1 (6 bases). Germline V CDR1 and CDR2: SGHRS, YFSETQ. The CDR3 spans 17 residues. Deletions cut 3 bases from V and 4 bases from J, with 19 bases between. The CDR3 nucleotides read TGCGCCAGCAGCTCTCGTGCCGGGACAATGATCACCGGGGAGCTGTTTTTT. This translates into CASSSRAGTMITGELFF. Using reference TRBV5-1 and TRBJ2-2 for the parts outside the CDR3, the full variable domain is KAGVTQTPRYLIKTRGQQVTLSCSPISGHRSVSWYQQTPGQGLQFLFEYFSETQRNKGNFPGRFSGRQFSNSRSEMNVSTLELGDSALYLCASSSRAGTMITGELFFGEGSRLTVL.

The rearrangement joins TRBV18 to TRBJ1-2; 8 bases match TRBD1. There are 17 residues in the CDR3. In germline, CDR1 is KGHSH, CDR2 LQKENI. Trimming cost V 4 bases and J 1 base; bases outside gene matches: 11. The CDR3 spells CASSLWTGKADNYGYTF. The DNA for the CDR3 is TGTGCCAGCTCACTATGGACAGGGAAGGCAGATAACTATGGCTACACCTTC.

The genes are TRBV10-3 and TRBJ2-1, with unresolved D. From germline, CDR1 is ENHRY and CDR2 SYGVKD. The V gene lost 0 bases and the J gene lost 5 bases, with 11 bases spanning the gap. The CDR3 loop spans 15 amino acids. CDR3 amino acids: CAISESATVDNEQFF. For the CDR3, the DNA is TGTGCCATCAGTGAGTCGGCCACCGTGGACAATGAGCAGTTCTTC.

This clone came up once. The chain has TRBV6-4 and TRBJ2-2, with D possibly matching TRBD2 (6 bases). Germline assignment: CDR1 MRHNA and CDR2 SNTAGT. CDR3 length: 15 amino acids. V was shortened by 0 bases and J by 6 bases, with 11 bases between the two germline ends. This CDR3 is CASSDSPTSPGELFF. Written as DNA, the CDR3 is TGTGCCAGCAGTGACTCTCCTACTAGCCCCGGGGAGCTGTTTTTT.

This rearrangement joins TRBV7-8 to TRBJ1-3; tentative D call: TRBD1 (5 bases). Germline CDR1 SGHVS, CDR2 FQNEAQ. The CDR3 is 15 amino acids. The ends were cut back, 3 bases at V and 0 bases at J, with 9 bases in the middle. In DNA form, the CDR3 reads TGTGCCAGCAGCTTGGAACAGGTCTCTGGAAACACCATATATTTT. This encodes CASSLEQVSGNTIYF. The full variable domain, in which reference TRBV7-8 and TRBJ1-3 provide the parts outside the CDR3, is GAGVSQSPRYKVAKRGQDVALRCDPISGHVSLFWYQQALGQGPEFLTYFQNEAQLDKSGLPSDRFFAERPEGSVSTLKIQRTQQEDSAVYLCASSLEQVSGNTIYFGEGSWLTVV.

This sequence joins TRBV25-1 and TRBJ2-3; perhaps TRBD1 as D (5 bases). V was cut by 6 bases and J by 5 bases, with 12 bases left in between. The CDR3 is made up of 13 amino acids. From germline, CDR1 is MGHDK and CDR2 SYGVNS. CDR3 loop: CASSGRVQDTQYF. The CDR3 DNA follows: TGTGCCAGCAGCGGCAGGGTCCAAGATACGCAGTATTTT.

The V call is TRBV6-5, the J call TRBJ1-2; D perhaps matches TRBD1 (5 bases). V was pared by 0 bases and J by 1 base, with 12 bases between. CDR3 length: 16 residues. Germline CDR1 MNHEY, CDR2 SVGAGI. Here the CDR3 DNA reads TGTGCCAGCAGTTACTCCAAGTCCAGGGATAACTATGGCTACACCTTC. It codes for CASSYSKSRDNYGYTF.

The rearrangement joins TRBV6-5 to TRBJ1-2, with D possibly being TRBD1 (5 bases). The V end lost 5 bases, the J end lost 4 bases, and 8 bases lay between the germline ends. CDR1 is MNHEY, CDR2 SVGAGI, per germline. The CDR3 extends over 12 amino acids. The CDR3 DNA reads TGTGCCAGCAGTGTCGACAGCTATGGCTACACCTTC. Its translation is CASSVDSYGYTF.

This clone was seen a single time. V usage is TRBV19 and J usage is TRBJ1-5; 9 bases are shared with TRBD1. Germline assignment: CDR1 LNHDA and CDR2 SQIVND (reference sequence). V trimming: 7 bases; J trimming: 1 base; junction bases outside the gene matches: 5. There are 15 residues in the CDR3. The CDR3 nucleotides read TGTGCCAGTACCGGACAGGGGACGAGCAATCAGCCCCAGCATTTT. Translating gives CASTGQGTSNQPQHF. The variable domain in full, with the rest retrieved from reference TRBV19 and TRBJ1-5, is DGGITQSPKYLFRKEGQNVTLSCEQNLNHDAMYWYRQDPGQGLRLIYYSQIVNDFQKGDIAEGYSVSREKKESFPLTVTSAQKNPTAFYLCASTGQGTSNQPQHFGDGTRLSIL.

This chain joins TRBV6-5 and TRBJ2-1, with 9 nucleotides matching TRBD2. Germline CDR1 is MNHEY and CDR2 is SVGAGI. V shed 4 bases and J 7 bases; nucleotides not matched to a gene: 11. The CDR3 length is 16 residues. The CDR3 spells CASSSPPGTSRNEQFF. The CDR3, as DNA: TGTGCCAGCAGTTCCCCCCCCGGGACTAGCAGGAATGAGCAGTTCTTC.